A selection of T cell receptor beta chains follows, all from one sample in a study of blood T cell repertoires in COVID-19. Sequencing used immunoSEQ multiplex PCR; TCRdb keeps in-frame clones, though not all of them. This table holds roughly 100,000 clones, approximately 87% found once. Sequenced input: peripheral blood. The receptors derive from a human donor in a cohort sampled during active or convalescent COVID-19. Each CDR3 is given with its conserved first and last residue. D genes are given only for firm matches. Size values are once, few and many counts, or a class for expanded clones, and some rows have none.

J gene	D gene	clone size	V gene	CDR3 DNA	CDR3 protein
TRBJ2-3	TRBD2	NA	TRBV6-5	TGTGCCAGCTCTCTCCGCGGGGGGGCTGGGGATACGCAGTATTTT	CASSLRGGAGDTQYF
TRBJ2-1	NA	once	TRBV15	TGTGCCACCAGCCGAAAACGGAACAGGGAATCCTACAATGAGCAGTTCTTC	CATSRKRNRESYNEQFF
TRBJ1-5	NA	few	TRBV21-1	TGTGCCAGCAGCAAAACCTCAGGGGATAGCAATCAGCCCCAGCATTTT	CASSKTSGDSNQPQHF
TRBJ2-1	TRBD1	NA	TRBV10-3	TGTGCCATCCTGGGGGGGGCGGGACAGGGGGGGGCCGAGCAGTTCTTC	CAILGGAGQGGAEQFF
TRBJ1-2	NA	few	TRBV5-6	TGTGCCAGCAGCGTCCCGGGACAAGGGCCTGGCTACACCTTC	CASSVPGQGPGYTF
TRBJ1-2	TRBD1	NA	TRBV19	TGTGCCAGTATGGGGACAGGGGTCGGCTACACCTTC	CASMGTGVGYTF
TRBJ1-2	NA	NA	TRBV5-4	TGTGCCAGCAGCCCGGGTGGGGCGGGGAACTATGGCTACACCTTC	CASSPGGAGNYGYTF
TRBJ2-7	NA	NA	TRBV5-4	TGTGCCAGCAGCGGAGTGACCTACGAGCAGTACTTC	CASSGVTYEQYF
TRBJ2-3	NA	few	TRBV3-1/TRBV3-2	TGTGCCAGCGGGACTTCCACAGATACGCAGTATTTT	CASGTSTDTQYF
TRBJ2-7	NA	NA	TRBV2	TGTGCCAGCAGTGGTGACCTAGCCTACGAGCAGTACTTC	CASSGDLAYEQYF
TRBJ2-7	NA	NA	TRBV11-2	TGTGCCAGCAGCTTAAGGGGGACCAACGAGCAGTACTTC	CASSLRGTNEQYF
TRBJ1-5	TRBD1	NA	TRBV27	TGTGCCAGCCGGAGGCAGCAGGGGGGTCAGCCCCAGCATTTT	CASRRQQGGQPQHF
TRBJ1-6	NA	NA	TRBV7-9	TGTGCCAGCAGCTATGGTTCCCCCTTCGGGTCACCCCTCCACTTT	CASSYGSPFGSPLHF
TRBJ2-7	TRBD2	NA	TRBV4-1	TGCGCCAGCAGCCAAGGGGGTAGCGGGGTCTACGAGCAGTACTTC	CASSQGGSGVYEQYF
TRBJ1-2	TRBD1	NA	TRBV11-2	TGTGCCAGCAGCTTAAGCAGGGGGATATATGGCTACACCTTC	CASSLSRGIYGYTF
TRBJ2-5	NA	NA	TRBV7-3	TGTGCCAGCAGCTCCTCCGGGATCGGCGGGGGCCCCCGGGCTGTTGAGACCCAGTACTTC	CASSSSGIGGGPRAVETQYF
TRBJ2-1	TRBD1	NA	TRBV5-4	TGTGCCAGCAGCCCCGGACAGGGACGGGGCAATGAGCAGTTCTTC	CASSPGQGRGNEQFF
TRBJ1-2	NA	NA	TRBV29-1	TGCAGCGCTACCTACCCTGGTCTTAACTATGGCTACACCTTC	CSATYPGLNYGYTF
TRBJ1-2	NA	few	TRBV6-2/TRBV6-3	TGTGCCAGCAGTTACTCCGGTCGGATAGAGGATGGCTACACCTTC	CASSYSGRIEDGYTF
TRBJ1-6	NA	NA	TRBV6-5	TGTGCCAGCAGTTACGGGCAGCCTAATTCACCCCTCCACTTT	CASSYGQPNSPLHF
TRBJ1-4	NA	NA	TRBV18	TGTGCCAGCTCAGACCAATCAGGGGTTGGTGAAAAACTGTTTTTT	CASSDQSGVGEKLFF
TRBJ1-5	NA	NA	TRBV5-6	TGTGCCAGCAGCTTGCGACAGGCCTACAATCAGCCCCAGCATTTT	CASSLRQAYNQPQHF
TRBJ2-3	TRBD2	NA	TRBV3-1/TRBV3-2	TGTGCCAGCAGCCGGGGGGGGGTTACAGATACGCAGTATTTT	CASSRGGVTDTQYF
TRBJ1-1	NA	NA	TRBV7-8	TGTGCCAGCAGCTTAGCGGGCAGGGGTGAAGCTTTCTTT	CASSLAGRGEAFF
TRBJ2-1	NA	NA	TRBV24-1	TGTGCCACCAGTGATTTGGTGGCTAGCCGTAATGAGCAGTTCTTC	CATSDLVASRNEQFF
TRBJ1-5	NA	NA	TRBV6-2/TRBV6-3	TGTGCCAGCAGTCTGCGCCGGGAGTGGCCCCAGCATTTT	CASSLRREWPQHF
TRBJ2-2	TRBD1	NA	TRBV6-5	TGTGCCAGCAGGAGACAGGGGGCAGAGACCGGGGAGCTGTTTTTT	CASRRQGAETGELFF
TRBJ1-6	NA	NA	TRBV6-6	TGTGCCAGCAGTCCCAACAGGCTCCCCACTTATAATTCACCCCTCCACTTT	CASSPNRLPTYNSPLHF
TRBJ2-5	NA	NA	TRBV7-2	TGTGCCAGCAGCTTCCCGTACCAAGAGACCCAGTACTTC	CASSFPYQETQYF
TRBJ2-7	TRBD2	NA	TRBV2	TGTGCCAGCACCAAACTAGCGGAATACGAGCAGTACTTC	CASTKLAEYEQYF
TRBJ1-5	NA	NA	TRBV3-1/TRBV3-2	TGTGCCAGCAGCCAAGAGAGGAATCAGCCCCAGCATTTT	CASSQERNQPQHF
TRBJ1-6	NA	NA	TRBV21-1	TGTGCCAACAACTACTCAACCAGGGGCGATTCAATTAATTCACCCCTCCACTTT	CANNYSTRGDSINSPLHF
TRBJ1-3	TRBD1	once	TRBV5-1	TGCGCCAGCAGCTTGGCTTACGGGACAGCCGGAAACACCATATATTTT	CASSLAYGTAGNTIYF
TRBJ2-2	NA	once	TRBV10-2	TGCGCCAGCAGTGAGTCGGGCCCGGGAACCGGGGAGCTGTTTTTT	CASSESGPGTGELFF
TRBJ1-6	NA	NA	TRBV12-3/TRBV12-4	TGTGCCAGCAGTTTCGGGTATGGCTCACCCCTCCACTTT	CASSFGYGSPLHF
TRBJ2-7	NA	NA	TRBV5-6	TGTGCCAGCAGCTTGGTGAGCCAGGGTAGCTACGAGCAGTACTTC	CASSLVSQGSYEQYF
TRBJ2-4	NA	NA	TRBV9	TGTGCCAGCAGCGCACCCAGGGATCACCTGTACTTC	CASSAPRDHLYF
TRBJ1-1	NA	NA	TRBV6-6	TGTGCCAGCAACACAGGCTCGGTGAACACTGAAGCTTTCTTT	CASNTGSVNTEAFF
TRBJ1-3	NA	NA	TRBV30	TGTGCCTGGACAGGGAATGTGAGAAACACCATATATTTT	CAWTGNVRNTIYF
TRBJ1-2	NA	NA	TRBV19	TGTGCCAGTAGTATCAGGACAATCCATGGCTACACCTTC	CASSIRTIHGYTF
TRBJ2-7	TRBD2	NA	TRBV2	TGTGCCAGCGATCTTAGCGGGCTAGCGGGGGGAGGGCAGTACTTC	CASDLSGLAGGGQYF